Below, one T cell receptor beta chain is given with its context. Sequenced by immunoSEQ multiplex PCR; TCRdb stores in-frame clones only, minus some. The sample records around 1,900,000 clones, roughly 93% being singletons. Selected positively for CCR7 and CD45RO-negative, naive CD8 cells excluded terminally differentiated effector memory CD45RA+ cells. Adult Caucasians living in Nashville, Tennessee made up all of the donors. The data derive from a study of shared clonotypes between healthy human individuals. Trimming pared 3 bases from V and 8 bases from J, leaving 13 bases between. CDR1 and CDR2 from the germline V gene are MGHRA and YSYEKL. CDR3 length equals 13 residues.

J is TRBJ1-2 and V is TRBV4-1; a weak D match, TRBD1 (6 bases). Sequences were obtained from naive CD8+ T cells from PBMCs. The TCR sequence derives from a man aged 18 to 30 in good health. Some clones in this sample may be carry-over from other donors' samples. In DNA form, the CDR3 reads TGCGCCAGCAGCCAGAACAGGGTGGAAGGCTACACCTTC. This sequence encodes CASSQNRVEGYTF.